A selection of T cell receptor beta chains follows, all from one sample in a study of blood T cell repertoires in COVID-19. TCRdb's copy holds only in-frame clones and misses some; the assay was immunoSEQ multiplex PCR. The data contain some 54,000 clones, 81% of them singletons. The source material was peripheral blood. The source is a woman over 75 with COVID-19, enrolled during active disease. CDR3s include the opening cysteine and the closing phenylalanine or tryptophan. Size values are once, few and many counts, or a class for expanded clones, and some rows have none.

abundance	v_gene	len	j_gene	CDR3aa
.	TRBV6-5	14	TRBJ1-5	CASTGPTSNQPQHF
.	TRBV27	15	TRBJ2-1	CASSLNRGQLNEQFF
.	TRBV7-2	15	TRBJ2-1	CASSLGGVRNNEQFF
once	TRBV5-8	15	TRBJ1-5	CASRSYRVSNQPQHF
.	TRBV27	15	TRBJ1-1	CASRRFLTGDTEAFF
.	TRBV11-2	13	TRBJ2-2	CASSLLVPGELFF
.	TRBV19	12	TRBJ1-5	CASSILAGPQHF
.	TRBV4-1	14	TRBJ1-3	CASSADRGEDTIYF
.	TRBV19	13	TRBJ1-2	CASSISPNYGYTF
few	TRBV19	15	TRBJ1-6	CASSTGTGTNSPLHF
.	TRBV11-3	17	TRBJ2-1	CASSLITGTGESNEQFF
few	TRBV2	13	TRBJ1-6	CANREQATSPLHF
.	TRBV11-2	14	TRBJ1-1	CASSYLRGTTEAFF
few	TRBV6-2/TRBV6-3	15	TRBJ1-4	CASSPGQSGPEKLFF
.	TRBV6-6	17	TRBJ2-1	CASSPTSSGRGGNEQFF
.	TRBV6-5	13	TRBJ2-7	CASRPGRGGEQYF
.	TRBV6-5	15	TRBJ2-7	CASRPPGQGHYEQYF
few	TRBV2	14	TRBJ1-2	CASSALLGQYGYTF
few	TRBV6-4	15	TRBJ2-1	CASSPTSGTTTEQFF
.	TRBV6-6	15	TRBJ1-2	CASSYSGGHNYGYTF
.	TRBV6-5	15	TRBJ1-2	CASSIDQGVDYGYTF
.	TRBV3-1/TRBV3-2	13	TRBJ2-7	CASRRTGSDEQYF
.	TRBV7-9	12	TRBJ1-1	CASSPKEAEAFF
.	TRBV5-6	15	TRBJ1-1	CASSFKAGRGTEAFF
few	TRBV7-3	16	TRBJ1-1	CASKGEGALGNTEAFF
.	TRBV12-3/TRBV12-4	12	TRBJ2-1	CASSSIAPEQFF